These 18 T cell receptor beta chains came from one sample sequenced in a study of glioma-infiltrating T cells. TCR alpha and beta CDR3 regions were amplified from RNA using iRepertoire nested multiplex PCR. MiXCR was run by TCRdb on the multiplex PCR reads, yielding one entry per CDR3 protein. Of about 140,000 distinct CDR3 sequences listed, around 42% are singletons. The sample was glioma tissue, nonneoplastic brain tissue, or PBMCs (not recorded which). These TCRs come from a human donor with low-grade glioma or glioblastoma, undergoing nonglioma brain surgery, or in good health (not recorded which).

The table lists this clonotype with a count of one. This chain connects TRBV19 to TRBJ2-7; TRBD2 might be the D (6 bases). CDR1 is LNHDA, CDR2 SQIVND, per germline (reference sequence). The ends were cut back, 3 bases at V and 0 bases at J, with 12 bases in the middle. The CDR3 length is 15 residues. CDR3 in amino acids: CASSIGGFLSYEQYF. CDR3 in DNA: TGTGCCAGTAGTATCGGGGGATTCCTCTCCTACGAGCAGTACTTC.

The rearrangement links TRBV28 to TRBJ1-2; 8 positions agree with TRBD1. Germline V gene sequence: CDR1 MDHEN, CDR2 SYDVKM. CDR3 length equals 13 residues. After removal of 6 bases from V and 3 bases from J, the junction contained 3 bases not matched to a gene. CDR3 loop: CASRDREHYGYTF. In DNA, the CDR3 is TGTGCCAGCAGGGACAGGGAACACTATGGCTACACCTTC.

This CDR3 reads CASSLAGGSDTQYF. In DNA, the CDR3 is TGTGCCAGCAGTCTAGCGGGAGGTTCAGATACGCAGTATTTT. This chain links TRBV28 with TRBJ2-3, with TRBD2 identical over 11 bases. Losses at the gene ends were 5 bases for V and 4 bases for J; bases not matched to a gene: 2. The CDR3 extends over 14 amino acids. Germline CDR1 reads MDHEN; CDR2 reads SYDVKM.

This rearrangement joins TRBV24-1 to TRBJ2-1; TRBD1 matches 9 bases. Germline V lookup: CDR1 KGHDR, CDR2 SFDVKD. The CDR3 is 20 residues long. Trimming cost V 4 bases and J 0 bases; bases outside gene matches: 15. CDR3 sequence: CATSDLTGGGVGRSYNEQFF. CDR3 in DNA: TGTGCCACCAGTGACCTGACAGGGGGTGGAGTAGGCCGCTCCTACAATGAGCAGTTCTTC.

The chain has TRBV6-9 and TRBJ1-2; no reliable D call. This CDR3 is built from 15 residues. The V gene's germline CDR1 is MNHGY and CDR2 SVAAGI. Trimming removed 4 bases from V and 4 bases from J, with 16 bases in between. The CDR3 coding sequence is TGTGCCAGCAGTTCTCTATCAGGCGGAAGCTATGGCTACACCTTC. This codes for CASSSLSGGSYGYTF.

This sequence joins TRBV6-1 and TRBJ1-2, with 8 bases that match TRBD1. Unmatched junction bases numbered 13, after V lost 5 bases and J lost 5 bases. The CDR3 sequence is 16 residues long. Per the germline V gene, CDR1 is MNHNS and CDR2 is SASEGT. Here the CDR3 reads CASSQQTGTGFYGYTF. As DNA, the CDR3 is TGTGCCAGCAGTCAACAAACCGGGACAGGATTTTATGGCTACACCTTC.

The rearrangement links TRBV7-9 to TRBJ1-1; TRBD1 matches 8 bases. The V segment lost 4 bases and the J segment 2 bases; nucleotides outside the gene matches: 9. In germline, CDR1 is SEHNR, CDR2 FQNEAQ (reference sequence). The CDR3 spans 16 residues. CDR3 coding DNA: TGTGCCAGCAGCTCAGCCGGGACAGGACCTAACACTGAAGCTTTCTTT. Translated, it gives CASSSAGTGPNTEAFF.

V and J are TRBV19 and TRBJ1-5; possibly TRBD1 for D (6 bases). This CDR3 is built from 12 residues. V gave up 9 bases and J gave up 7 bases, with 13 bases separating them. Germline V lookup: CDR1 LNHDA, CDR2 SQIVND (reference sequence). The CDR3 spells CASEQGGQPQHF. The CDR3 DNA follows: TGTGCCAGCGAACAGGGAGGCCAGCCCCAGCATTTT. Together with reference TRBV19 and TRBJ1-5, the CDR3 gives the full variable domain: DGGITQSPKYLFRKEGQNVTLSCEQNLNHDAMYWYRQDPGQGLRLIYYSQIVNDFQKGDIAEGYSVSREKKESFPLTVTSAQKNPTAFYLCASEQGGQPQHFGDGTRLSIL.

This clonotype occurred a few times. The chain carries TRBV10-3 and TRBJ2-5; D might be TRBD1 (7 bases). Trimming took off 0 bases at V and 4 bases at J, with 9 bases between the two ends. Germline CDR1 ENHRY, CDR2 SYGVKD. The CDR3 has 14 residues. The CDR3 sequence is CAISESQGGETQYF. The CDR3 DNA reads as TGTGCCATCAGTGAGTCGCAGGGGGGAGAGACCCAGTACTTC.

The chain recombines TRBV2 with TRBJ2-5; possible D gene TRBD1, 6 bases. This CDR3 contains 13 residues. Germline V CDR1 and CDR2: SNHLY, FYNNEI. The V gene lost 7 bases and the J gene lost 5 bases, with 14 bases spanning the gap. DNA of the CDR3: TGTGCCAGCAAATCTACAGGGATCGAGACCCAGTACTTC. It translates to CASKSTGIETQYF.

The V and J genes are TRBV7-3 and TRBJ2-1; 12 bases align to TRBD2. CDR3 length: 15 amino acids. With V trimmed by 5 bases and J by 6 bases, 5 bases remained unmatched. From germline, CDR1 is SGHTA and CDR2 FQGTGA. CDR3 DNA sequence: TGTGCCAGCAGCCTGCTAGCGGGAGGGGGCAATGAGCAGTTCTTC. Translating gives CASSLLAGGGNEQFF.

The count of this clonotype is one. CDR3 loop: CASSSVRVSYNEQFF. The CDR3 bases are TGTGCCAGCAGTTCGGTGCGGGTAAGCTACAATGAGCAGTTCTTC. This chain uses TRBV6-1 with TRBJ2-1; D is perhaps TRBD2 (5 bases). Germline V gene data show CDR1 as MNHNS and CDR2 as SASEGT. CDR3 length: 15 amino acids. The V end lost 5 bases, the J end lost 3 bases, and 14 bases lay between the germline ends.

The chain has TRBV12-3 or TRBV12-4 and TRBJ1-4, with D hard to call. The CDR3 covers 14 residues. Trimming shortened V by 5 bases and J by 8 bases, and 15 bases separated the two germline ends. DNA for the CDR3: TGTGCCAGCAGTCCCTTCCTAGAGACAGAAAAACTGTTTTTT. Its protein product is CASSPFLETEKLFF.

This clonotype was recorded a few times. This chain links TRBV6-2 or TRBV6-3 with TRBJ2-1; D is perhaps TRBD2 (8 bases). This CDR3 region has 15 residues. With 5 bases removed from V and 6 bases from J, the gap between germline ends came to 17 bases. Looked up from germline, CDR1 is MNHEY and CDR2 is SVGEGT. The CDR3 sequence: CASSLEGAGGNEQFF. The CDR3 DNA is TGTGCCAGCAGTCTGGAGGGGGCGGGAGGCAATGAGCAGTTCTTC.

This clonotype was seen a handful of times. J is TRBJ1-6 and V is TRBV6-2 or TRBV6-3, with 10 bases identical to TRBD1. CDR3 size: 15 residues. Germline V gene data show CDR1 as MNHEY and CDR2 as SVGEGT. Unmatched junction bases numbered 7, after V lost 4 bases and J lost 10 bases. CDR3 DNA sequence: TGTGCCAGCAGTTTCACCGGGACAGGGGAATCACCCCTCCACTTT. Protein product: CASSFTGTGESPLHF.

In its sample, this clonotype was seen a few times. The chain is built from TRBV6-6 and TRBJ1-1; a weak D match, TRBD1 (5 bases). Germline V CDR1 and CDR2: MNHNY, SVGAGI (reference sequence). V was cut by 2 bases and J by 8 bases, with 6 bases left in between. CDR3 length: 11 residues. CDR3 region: CASSYRDEAFF. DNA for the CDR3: TGTGCCAGCAGTTACAGGGACGAAGCTTTCTTT.

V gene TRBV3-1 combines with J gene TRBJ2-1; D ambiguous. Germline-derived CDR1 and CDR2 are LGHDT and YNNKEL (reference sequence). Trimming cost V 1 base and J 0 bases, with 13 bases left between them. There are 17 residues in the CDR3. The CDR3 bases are TGTGCCAGCAGCCAAGTTGAACGGATCAGCTCCTACAATGAGCAGTTCTTC. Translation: CASSQVERISSYNEQFF.

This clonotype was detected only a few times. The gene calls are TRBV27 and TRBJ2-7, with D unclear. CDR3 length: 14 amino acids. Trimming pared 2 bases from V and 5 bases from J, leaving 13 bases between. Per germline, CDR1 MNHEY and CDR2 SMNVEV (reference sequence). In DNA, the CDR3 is TGTGCCAGCAGTTTAATGTTTCCTCTCCACGAGCAGTACTTC. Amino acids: CASSLMFPLHEQYF.